Given below is one T cell receptor beta chain in context. The data originate from a study of T cell changes during pregnancy in multiple sclerosis. This CDR3 comprises 13 residues. Germline V CDR1 and CDR2: SGHDN, FVKESK. V gave up 1 base and J gave up 15 bases, with 16 bases separating them. This table comes from immunoSEQ multiplex PCR, and its TCRdb copy is limited to in-frame clones, with some not included. The sample consists of 50,000 to 60,000 clones, about 90% of them appearing once. The chain carries TRBV14 and TRBJ1-3, with D maybe TRBD1 (5 bases). The starting material was CD4+ T cells from peripheral blood mononuclear cells, obtained in the second trimester of pregnancy. The clonotype was recovered from a female donor with multiple sclerosis, enrolled in a pregnancy study. The CDR3 region has the DNA TGTGCCAGCAGCCAAGCCGGGGGGACCCCTCGATATTTT. Translating it yields CASSQAGGTPRYF.